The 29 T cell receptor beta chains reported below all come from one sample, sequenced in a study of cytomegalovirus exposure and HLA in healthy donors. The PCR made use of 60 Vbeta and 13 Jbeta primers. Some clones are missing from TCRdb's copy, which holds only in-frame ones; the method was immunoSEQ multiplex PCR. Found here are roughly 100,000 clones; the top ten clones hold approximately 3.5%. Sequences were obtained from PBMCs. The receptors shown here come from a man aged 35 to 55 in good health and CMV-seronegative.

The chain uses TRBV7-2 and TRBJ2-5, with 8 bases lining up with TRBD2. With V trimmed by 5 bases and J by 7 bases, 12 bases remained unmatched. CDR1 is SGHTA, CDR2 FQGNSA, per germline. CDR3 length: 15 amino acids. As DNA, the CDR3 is TGTGCCAGCAGCCCAGGTCCGCGGGAGGAGGCGACCCAGTACTTC. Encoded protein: CASSPGPREEATQYF.

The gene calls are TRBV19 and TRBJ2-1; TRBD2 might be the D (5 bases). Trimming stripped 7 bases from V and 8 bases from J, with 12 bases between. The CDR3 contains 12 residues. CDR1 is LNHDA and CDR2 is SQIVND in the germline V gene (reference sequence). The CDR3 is CASTGERDEQFF. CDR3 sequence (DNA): TGTGCCAGTACCGGAGAGAGGGATGAGCAGTTCTTC.

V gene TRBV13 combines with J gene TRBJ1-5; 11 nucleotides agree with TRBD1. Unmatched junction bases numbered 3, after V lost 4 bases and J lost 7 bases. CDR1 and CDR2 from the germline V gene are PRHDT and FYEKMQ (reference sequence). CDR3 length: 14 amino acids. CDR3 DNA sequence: TGTGCCAGCAGCTCCCGGGACAGGGGGCAGCCCCAGCATTTT. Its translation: CASSSRDRGQPQHF.

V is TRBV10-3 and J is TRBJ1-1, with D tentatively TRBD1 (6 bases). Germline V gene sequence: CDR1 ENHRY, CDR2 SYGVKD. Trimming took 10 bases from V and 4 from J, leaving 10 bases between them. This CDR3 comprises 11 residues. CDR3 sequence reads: CASKQGTEAFF. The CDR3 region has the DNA TGTGCCAGCAAACAGGGCACTGAAGCTTTCTTT.

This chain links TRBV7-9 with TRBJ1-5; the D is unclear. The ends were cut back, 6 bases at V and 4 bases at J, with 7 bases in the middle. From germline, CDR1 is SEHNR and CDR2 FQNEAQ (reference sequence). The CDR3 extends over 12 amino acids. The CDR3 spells CASSHENQPQHF. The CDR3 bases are TGTGCCAGCAGTCACGAGAATCAGCCCCAGCATTTT.

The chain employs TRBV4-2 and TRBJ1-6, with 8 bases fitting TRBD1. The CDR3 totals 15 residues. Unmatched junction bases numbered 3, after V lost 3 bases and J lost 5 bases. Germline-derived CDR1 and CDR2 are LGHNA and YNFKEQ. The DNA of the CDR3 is TGTGCCAGCAGCCAGAGGACAGGGAATAATTCACCCCTCCACTTT. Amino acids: CASSQRTGNNSPLHF.

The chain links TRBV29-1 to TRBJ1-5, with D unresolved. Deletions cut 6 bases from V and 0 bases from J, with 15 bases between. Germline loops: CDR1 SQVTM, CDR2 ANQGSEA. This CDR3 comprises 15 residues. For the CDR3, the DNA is TGCAGCGTGGCCGCGGGGTCCAATAGCAATCAGCCCCAGCATTTT. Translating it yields CSVAAGSNSNQPQHF.

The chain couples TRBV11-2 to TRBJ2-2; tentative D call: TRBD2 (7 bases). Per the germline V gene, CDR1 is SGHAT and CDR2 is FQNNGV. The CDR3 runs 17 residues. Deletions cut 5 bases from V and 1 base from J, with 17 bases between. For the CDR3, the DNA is TGTGCCAGCAGCCTTAGGGGAGGGGGGAGGAACACCGGGGAGCTGTTTTTT. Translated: CASSLRGGGRNTGELFF. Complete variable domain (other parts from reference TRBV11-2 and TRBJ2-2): EAGVAQSPRYKIIEKRQSVAFWCNPISGHATLYWYQQILGQGPKLLIQFQNNGVVDDSQLPKDRFSAERLKGVDSTLKIQPAKLEDSAVYLCASSLRGGGRNTGELFFGEGSRLTVL.

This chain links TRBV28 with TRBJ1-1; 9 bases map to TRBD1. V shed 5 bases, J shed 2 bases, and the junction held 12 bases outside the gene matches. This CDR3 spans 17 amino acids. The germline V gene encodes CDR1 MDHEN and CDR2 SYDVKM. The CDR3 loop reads CASSIPGQGFGNTEAFF. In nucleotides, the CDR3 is TGTGCCAGCAGTATACCGGGACAGGGTTTCGGAAACACTGAAGCTTTCTTT.

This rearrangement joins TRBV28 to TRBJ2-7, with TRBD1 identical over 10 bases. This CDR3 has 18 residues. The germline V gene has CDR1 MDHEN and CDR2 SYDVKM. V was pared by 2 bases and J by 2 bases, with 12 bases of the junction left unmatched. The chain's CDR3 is CASSLRAGRDRGTYEQYF. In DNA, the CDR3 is TGTGCCAGCAGTTTAAGGGCGGGCCGGGACAGGGGTACCTACGAGCAGTACTTC.

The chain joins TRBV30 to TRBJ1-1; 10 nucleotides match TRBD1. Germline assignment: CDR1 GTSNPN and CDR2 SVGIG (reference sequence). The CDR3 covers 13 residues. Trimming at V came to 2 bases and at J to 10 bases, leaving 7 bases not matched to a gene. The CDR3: CAWSRGTGVTAFF. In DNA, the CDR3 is TGTGCCTGGAGTCGTGGGACAGGGGTTACAGCTTTCTTT.

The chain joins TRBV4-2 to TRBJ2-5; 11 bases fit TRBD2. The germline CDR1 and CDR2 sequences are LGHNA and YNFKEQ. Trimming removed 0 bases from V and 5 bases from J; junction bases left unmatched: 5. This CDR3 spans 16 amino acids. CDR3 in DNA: TGTGCCAGCAGCCAAGATGAGAGGACTAGCGGGGAGACCCAGTACTTC. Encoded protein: CASSQDERTSGETQYF.

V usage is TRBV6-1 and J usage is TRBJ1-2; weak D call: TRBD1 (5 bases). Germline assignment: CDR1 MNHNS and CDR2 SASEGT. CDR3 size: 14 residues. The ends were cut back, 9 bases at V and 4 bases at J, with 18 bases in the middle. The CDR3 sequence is CASSQASPVYGYTF. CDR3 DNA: TGTGCCAGTTCACAGGCTTCCCCCGTCTATGGCTACACCTTC.

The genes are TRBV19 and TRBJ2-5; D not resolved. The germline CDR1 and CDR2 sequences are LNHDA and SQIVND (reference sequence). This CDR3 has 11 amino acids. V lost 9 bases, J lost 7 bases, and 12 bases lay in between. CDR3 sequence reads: CASENDGTQYF. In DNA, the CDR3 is TGTGCCAGCGAGAACGATGGGACCCAGTACTTC.

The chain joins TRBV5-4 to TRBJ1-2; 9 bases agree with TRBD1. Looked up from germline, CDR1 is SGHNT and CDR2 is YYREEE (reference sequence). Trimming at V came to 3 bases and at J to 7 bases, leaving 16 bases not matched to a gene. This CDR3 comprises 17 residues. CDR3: CASSSGTGGASVGGYTF. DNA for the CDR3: TGTGCCAGCAGCTCTGGCACAGGGGGCGCTTCGGTAGGTGGCTACACCTTC.

CDR3 DNA sequence: TGTGCCAGCAGGGGGACAGTCTCCTACGAGCAGTACTTC. This sequence encodes CASRGTVSYEQYF. The chain uses TRBV7-9 and TRBJ2-7; 7 positions match TRBD1. Losses at the gene ends were 6 bases for V and 0 bases for J; bases not matched to a gene: 2. Per the germline V gene, CDR1 is SEHNR and CDR2 is FQNEAQ (reference sequence). This CDR3 contains 13 residues.

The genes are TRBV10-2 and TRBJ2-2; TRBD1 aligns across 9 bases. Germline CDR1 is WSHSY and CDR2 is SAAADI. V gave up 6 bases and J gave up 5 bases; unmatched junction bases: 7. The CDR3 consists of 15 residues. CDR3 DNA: TGCGCCAGCAGGGCAGGACAGGGGTGGACCGGGGAGCTGTTTTTT. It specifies CASRAGQGWTGELFF.

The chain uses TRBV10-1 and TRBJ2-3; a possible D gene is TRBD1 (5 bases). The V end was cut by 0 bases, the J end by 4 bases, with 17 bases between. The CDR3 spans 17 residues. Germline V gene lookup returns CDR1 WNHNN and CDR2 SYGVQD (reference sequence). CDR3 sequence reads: CASSESIGALRADTQYF. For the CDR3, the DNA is TGCGCCAGCAGTGAGTCTATTGGGGCCCTAAGGGCAGATACGCAGTATTTT.

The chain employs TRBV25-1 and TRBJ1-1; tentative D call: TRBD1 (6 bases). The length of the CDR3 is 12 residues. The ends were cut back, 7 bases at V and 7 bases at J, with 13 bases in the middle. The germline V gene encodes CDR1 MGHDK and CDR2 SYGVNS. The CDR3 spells CASMDSSNEAFF. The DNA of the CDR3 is TGTGCCAGCATGGACAGTTCTAATGAAGCTTTCTTT.

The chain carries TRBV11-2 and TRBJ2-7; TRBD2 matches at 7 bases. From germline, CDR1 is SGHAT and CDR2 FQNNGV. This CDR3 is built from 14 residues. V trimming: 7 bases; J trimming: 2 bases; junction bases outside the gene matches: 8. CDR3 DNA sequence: TGTGCCAGCAAACCTGGGGGGGAGACCTACGAGCAGTACTTC. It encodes CASKPGGETYEQYF.

CDR3 DNA: TGCGCCAGCAGTGAGTCGGGTCCGAGCGGGCGAAAGCAGTTCTTC. Translated, it gives CASSESGPSGRKQFF. V is TRBV10-1 and J is TRBJ2-1, with D possibly matching TRBD2 (6 bases). Trimming left V 0 bases short and J 11 bases short, with 17 bases between. Per germline, CDR1 WNHNN and CDR2 SYGVQD (reference sequence). The CDR3 runs to 15 residues.

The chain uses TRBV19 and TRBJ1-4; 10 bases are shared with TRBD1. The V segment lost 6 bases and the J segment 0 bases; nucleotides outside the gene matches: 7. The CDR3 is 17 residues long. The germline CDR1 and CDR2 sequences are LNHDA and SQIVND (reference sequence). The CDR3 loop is CASSSRGQGTTNEKLFF. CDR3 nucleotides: TGTGCCAGTAGCTCCAGGGGACAGGGGACAACTAATGAAAAACTGTTTTTT.

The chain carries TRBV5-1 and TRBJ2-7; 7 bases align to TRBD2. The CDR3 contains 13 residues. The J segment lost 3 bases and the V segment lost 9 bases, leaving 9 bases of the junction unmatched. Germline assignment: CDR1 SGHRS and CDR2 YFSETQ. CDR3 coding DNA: TGCGCCAACAACTTCGGGAGGTGCTACGAGCAGTACTTC. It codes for CANNFGRCYEQYF.

Here the CDR3 DNA reads TGTGCCAGCAGCTTAACAGGGGGCACCGGGGAGCTGTTTTTT. It is translated as CASSLTGGTGELFF. The rearrangement joins TRBV5-4 to TRBJ2-2; 8 bases are shared with TRBD1. The germline gives CDR1 SGHNT, CDR2 YYREEE (reference sequence). This CDR3 comprises 14 residues. Trimming at V came to 2 bases and at J to 4 bases, leaving 1 base not matched to a gene.

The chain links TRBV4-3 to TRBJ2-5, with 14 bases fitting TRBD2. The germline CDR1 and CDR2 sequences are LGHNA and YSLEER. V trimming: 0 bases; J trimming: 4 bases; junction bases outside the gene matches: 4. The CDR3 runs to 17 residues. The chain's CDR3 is CASSQEGLAGDLETQYF. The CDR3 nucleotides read TGCGCCAGCAGCCAAGAGGGACTAGCGGGAGACCTAGAGACCCAGTACTTC.

The CDR3 loop reads CASSIVGPGNQPQHF. In nucleotides, the CDR3 is TGTGCCAGTAGTATAGTGGGGCCGGGCAATCAGCCCCAGCATTTT. V and J are TRBV19 and TRBJ1-5; D is perhaps TRBD1 (5 bases). This CDR3 comprises 15 residues. Germline values: CDR1 LNHDA, CDR2 SQIVND (reference sequence). Trimming left V 1 base short and J 2 bases short, with 9 bases between.

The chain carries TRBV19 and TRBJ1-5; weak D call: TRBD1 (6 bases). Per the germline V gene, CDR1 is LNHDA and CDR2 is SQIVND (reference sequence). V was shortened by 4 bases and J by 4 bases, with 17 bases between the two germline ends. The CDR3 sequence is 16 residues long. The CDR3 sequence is CASSKDSTIRNQPQHF. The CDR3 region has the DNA TGTGCCAGTAGTAAGGACAGTACAATTCGGAATCAGCCCCAGCATTTT.

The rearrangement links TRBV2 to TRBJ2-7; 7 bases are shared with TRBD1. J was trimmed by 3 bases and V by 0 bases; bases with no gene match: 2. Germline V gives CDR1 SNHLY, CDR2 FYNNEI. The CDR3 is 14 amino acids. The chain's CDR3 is CASSEAGTDYEQYF. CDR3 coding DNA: TGTGCCAGCAGTGAAGCCGGGACAGACTACGAGCAGTACTTC.

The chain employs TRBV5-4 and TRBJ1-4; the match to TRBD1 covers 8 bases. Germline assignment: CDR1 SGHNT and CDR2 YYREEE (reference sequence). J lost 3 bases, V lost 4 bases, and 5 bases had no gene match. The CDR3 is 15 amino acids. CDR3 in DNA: TGTGCCAGCAGCAGTGGACAGGGTTCTAATGAAAAACTGTTTTTT. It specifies CASSSGQGSNEKLFF.